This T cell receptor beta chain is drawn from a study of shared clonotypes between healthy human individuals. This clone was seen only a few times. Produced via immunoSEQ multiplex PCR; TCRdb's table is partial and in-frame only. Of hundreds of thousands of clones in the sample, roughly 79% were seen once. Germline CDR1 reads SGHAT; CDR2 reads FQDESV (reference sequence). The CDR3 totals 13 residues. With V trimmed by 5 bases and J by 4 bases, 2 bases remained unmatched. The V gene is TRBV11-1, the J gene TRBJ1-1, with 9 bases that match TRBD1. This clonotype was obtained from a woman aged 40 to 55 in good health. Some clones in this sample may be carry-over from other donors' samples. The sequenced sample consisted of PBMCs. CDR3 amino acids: CASSPDRGTEAFF. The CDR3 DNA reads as TGTGCCAGCAGCCCGGACAGGGGCACTGAAGCTTTCTTT.